The clone carrying this T cell receptor (beta chain) came up a few times. Its antigen is unidentified. Since all of the isolated RNA was reverse transcribed, expressed TCRB transcripts were what got sequenced. This table comes from immunoSEQ multiplex PCR, and its TCRdb copy is limited to in-frame clones, with some not included. The table includes around 650,000 clones, around 12% detected once. The sample belongs to a study of beta chain features in type 1 diabetes. The study's findings and limits: Within the patient group, naive, central memory and Treg TCRB repertoires appeared more similar to each other than within healthy donors. At VDJ recombination sites, type 1 diabetes patients had fewer insertions and more deleted nucleotides. Possibly, sequencing cDNA over-represented cells that had high TCR expression levels. Shortening of TCRB CDR3s, moderate but significant, appeared in all four CD4+ subsets of Type 1 diabetes patients. PCR may have favored shorter templates equally in patients and controls.

This CDR3 spans 17 amino acids. The V gene's germline CDR1 is SGHRS and CDR2 YFSETQ. The V gene lost 0 bases and the J gene lost 0 bases, with 15 bases spanning the gap. The rearrangement joins TRBV5-1 to TRBJ2-5; TRBD1 is a possible D gene (5 bases). The sequence derives from a man aged 30 to 45 with type 1 diabetes. Sequencing was carried out using naive CD4+ T cells from blood. CDR3 bases: TGCGCCAGCAGCTTGGCCTCAATAGGGGATTACCAAGAGACCCAGTACTTC. Translation: CASSLASIGDYQETQYF.